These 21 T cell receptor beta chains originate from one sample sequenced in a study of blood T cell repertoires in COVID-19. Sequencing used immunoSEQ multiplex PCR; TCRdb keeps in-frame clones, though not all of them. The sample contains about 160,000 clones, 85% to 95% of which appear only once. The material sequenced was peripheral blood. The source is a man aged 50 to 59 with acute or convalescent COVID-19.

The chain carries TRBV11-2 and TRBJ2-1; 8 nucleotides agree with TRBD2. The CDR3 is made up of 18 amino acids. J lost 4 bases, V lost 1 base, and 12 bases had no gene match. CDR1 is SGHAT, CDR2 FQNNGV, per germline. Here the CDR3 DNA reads TGTGCCAGCAGCTTAGTCGGGGGGGAGGACAGAGAGTACAATGAGCAGTTCTTC. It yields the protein CASSLVGGEDREYNEQFF.

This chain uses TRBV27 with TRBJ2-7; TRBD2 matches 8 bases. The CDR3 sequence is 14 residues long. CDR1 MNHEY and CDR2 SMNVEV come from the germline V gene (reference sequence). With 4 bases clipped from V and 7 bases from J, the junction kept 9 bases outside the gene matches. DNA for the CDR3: TGTGCCAGCAGTTCAGGAAGCGGGAGAGGGGAGCAGTACTTC. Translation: CASSSGSGRGEQYF.

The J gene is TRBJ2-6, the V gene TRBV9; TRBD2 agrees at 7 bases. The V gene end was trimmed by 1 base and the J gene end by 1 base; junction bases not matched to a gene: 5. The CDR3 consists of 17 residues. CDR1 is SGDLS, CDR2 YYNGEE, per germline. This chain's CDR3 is CASSVSGRVSGANVLTF. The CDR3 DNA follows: TGTGCCAGCAGCGTATCAGGGAGGGTTTCTGGGGCCAACGTCCTGACTTTC.

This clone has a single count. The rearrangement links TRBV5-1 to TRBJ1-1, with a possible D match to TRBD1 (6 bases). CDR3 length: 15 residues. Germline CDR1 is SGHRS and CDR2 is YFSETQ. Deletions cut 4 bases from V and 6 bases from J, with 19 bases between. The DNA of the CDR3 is TGCGCCAGCAGCCCCTCCGGCGGTGGACAGTCTGAAGCTTTCTTT. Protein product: CASSPSGGGQSEAFF.

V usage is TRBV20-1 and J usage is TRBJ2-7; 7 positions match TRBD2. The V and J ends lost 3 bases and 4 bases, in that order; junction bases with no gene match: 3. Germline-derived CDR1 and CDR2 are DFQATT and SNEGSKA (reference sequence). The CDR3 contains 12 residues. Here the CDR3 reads CSASPAGYEQYF. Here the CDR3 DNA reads TGCAGTGCTAGTCCAGCGGGATACGAGCAGTACTTC.

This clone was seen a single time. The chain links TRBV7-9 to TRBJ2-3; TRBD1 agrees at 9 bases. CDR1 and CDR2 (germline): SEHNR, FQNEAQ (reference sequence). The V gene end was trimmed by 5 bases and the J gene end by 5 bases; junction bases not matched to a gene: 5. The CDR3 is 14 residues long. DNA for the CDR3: TGTGCCAGCAGCCCGGGACAGGGTCTAGATACGCAGTATTTT. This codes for CASSPGQGLDTQYF.

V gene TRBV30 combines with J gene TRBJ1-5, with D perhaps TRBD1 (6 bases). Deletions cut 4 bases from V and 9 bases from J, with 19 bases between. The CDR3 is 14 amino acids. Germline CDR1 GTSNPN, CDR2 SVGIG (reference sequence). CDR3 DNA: TGTGCCTGGACGCCAGGGGAAGCCACAGGGCCCCAGCATTTT. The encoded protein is CAWTPGEATGPQHF.

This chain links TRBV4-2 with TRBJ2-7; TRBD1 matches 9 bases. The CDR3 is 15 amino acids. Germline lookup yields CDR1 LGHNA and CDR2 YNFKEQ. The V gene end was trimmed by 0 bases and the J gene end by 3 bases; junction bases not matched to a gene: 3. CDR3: CASSQDLGQGYEQYF. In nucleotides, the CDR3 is TGTGCCAGCAGCCAAGATCTGGGACAGGGCTACGAGCAGTACTTC.

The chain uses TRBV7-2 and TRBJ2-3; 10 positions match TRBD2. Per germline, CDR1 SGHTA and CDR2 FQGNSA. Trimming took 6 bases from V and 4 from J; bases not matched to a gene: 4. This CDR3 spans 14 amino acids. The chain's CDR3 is CASSSSGRADTQYF. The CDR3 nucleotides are TGTGCCAGCAGTTCTAGCGGGAGAGCAGATACGCAGTATTTT.

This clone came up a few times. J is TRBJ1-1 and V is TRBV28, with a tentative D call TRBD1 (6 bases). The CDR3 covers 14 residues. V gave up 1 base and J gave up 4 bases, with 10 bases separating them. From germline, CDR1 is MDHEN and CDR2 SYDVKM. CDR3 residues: CASSLSQGGTEAFF. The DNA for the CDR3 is TGTGCCAGCAGTTTATCCCAAGGGGGCACTGAAGCTTTCTTT.

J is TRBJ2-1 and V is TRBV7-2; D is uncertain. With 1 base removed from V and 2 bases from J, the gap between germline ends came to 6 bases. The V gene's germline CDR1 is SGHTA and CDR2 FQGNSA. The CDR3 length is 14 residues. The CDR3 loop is CASSLGIAYNEQFF. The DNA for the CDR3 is TGTGCCAGCAGCTTAGGTATTGCCTACAATGAGCAGTTCTTC.

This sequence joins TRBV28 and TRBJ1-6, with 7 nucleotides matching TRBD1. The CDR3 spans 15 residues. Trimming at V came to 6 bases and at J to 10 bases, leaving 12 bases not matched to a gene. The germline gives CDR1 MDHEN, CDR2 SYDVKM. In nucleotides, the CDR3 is TGTGCCAGCAGCTTTGGAGGGGGCGAAAGGTCACCCCTCCACTTT. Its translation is CASSFGGGERSPLHF. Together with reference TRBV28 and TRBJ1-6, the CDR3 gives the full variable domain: DVKVTQSSRYLVKRTGEKVFLECVQDMDHENMFWYRQDPGLGLRLIYFSYDVKMKEKGDIPEGYSVSREKKERFSLILESASTNQTSMYLCASSFGGGERSPLHFGNGTRLTVT.

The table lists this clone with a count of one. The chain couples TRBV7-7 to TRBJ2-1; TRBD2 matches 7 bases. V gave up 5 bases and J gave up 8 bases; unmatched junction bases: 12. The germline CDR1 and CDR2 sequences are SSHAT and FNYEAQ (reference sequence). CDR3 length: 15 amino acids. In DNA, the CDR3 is TGTGCCAGCAGCCCAGGGACTACCTCCATTGATGAGCAGTTCTTC. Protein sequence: CASSPGTTSIDEQFF.

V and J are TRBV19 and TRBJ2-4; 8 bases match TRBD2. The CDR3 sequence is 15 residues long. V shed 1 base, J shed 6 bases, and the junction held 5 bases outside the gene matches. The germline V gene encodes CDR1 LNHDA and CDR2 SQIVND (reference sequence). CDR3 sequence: CASSIVGGAGNIQYF. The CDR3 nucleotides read TGTGCCAGTAGTATAGTCGGGGGGGCTGGAAACATTCAGTACTTC. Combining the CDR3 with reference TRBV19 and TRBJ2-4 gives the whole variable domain DGGITQSPKYLFRKEGQNVTLSCEQNLNHDAMYWYRQDPGQGLRLIYYSQIVNDFQKGDIAEGYSVSREKKESFPLTVTSAQKNPTAFYLCASSIVGGAGNIQYFGAGTRLSVL.

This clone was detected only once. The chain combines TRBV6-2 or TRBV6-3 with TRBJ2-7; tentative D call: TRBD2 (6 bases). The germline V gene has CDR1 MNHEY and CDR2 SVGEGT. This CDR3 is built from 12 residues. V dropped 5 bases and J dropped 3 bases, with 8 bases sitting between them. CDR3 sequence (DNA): TGTGCCAGCAGTCACGGGGGCTACGAGCAGTACGTC. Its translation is CASSHGGYEQYV.

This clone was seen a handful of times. CDR3 residues: CASLNRDRVNQPQHF. The DNA of the CDR3 is TGTGCCAGCCTAAACCGGGACAGGGTCAATCAGCCCCAGCATTTT. The V and J genes are TRBV28 and TRBJ1-5, with 9 bases fitting TRBD1. From germline, CDR1 is MDHEN and CDR2 SYDVKM. The junction had 8 bases not matched to a gene; V was cut back by 8 bases and J by 3 bases. The CDR3 is 15 residues long.

The CDR3, as DNA: TGTGCCAGCAGCCTGACAGACGACTATGGCTACACCTTC. This translates into CASSLTDDYGYTF. The gene calls are TRBV5-5 and TRBJ1-2, with D maybe TRBD1 (5 bases). Germline-derived CDR1 and CDR2 are SGHKS and YYEKEE (reference sequence). The CDR3 spans 13 residues. V was cut by 4 bases and J by 3 bases, with 10 bases left in between. The full variable domain, in which reference TRBV5-5 and TRBJ1-2 provide the parts outside the CDR3, is DAGVTQSPTHLIKTRGQQVTLRCSPISGHKSVSWYQQVLGQGPQFIFQYYEKEERGRGNFPDRFSARQFPNYSSELNVNALLLGDSALYLCASSLTDDYGYTFGSGTRLTVV.

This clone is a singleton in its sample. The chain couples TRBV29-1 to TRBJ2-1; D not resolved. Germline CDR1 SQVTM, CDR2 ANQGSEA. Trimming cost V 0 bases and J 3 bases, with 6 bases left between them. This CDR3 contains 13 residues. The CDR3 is CSVEDGLYNEQFF. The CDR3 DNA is TGCAGCGTTGAAGATGGGCTCTACAATGAGCAGTTCTTC.

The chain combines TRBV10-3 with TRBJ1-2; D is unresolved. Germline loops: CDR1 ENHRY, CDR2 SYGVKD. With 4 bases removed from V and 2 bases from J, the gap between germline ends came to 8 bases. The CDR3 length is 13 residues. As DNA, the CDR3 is TGTGCCATCAGTGTAGCTGGGAACTATGGCTACACCTTC. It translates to CAISVAGNYGYTF.

The CDR3 coding sequence is TGTGCCAGCAGCCAGGGTAGGGGCACAGATACGCAGTATTTT. It is translated as CASSQGRGTDTQYF. V gene TRBV6-5 combines with J gene TRBJ2-3; D is possibly TRBD1 (5 bases). CDR1 MNHEY and CDR2 SVGAGI come from the germline V gene. CDR3 length: 14 amino acids. Trimming shortened V by 6 bases and J by 1 base, and 11 bases separated the two germline ends.

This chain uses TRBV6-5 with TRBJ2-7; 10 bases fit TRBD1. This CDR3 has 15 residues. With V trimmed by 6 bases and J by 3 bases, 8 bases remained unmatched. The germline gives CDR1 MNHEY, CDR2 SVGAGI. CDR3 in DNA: TGTGCCAGCAGCTGGGGACAGGGGAAAGTCTACGAGCAGTACGTC. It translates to CASSWGQGKVYEQYV.